This T cell receptor (beta chain) stems from a study of cytomegalovirus exposure and HLA in healthy donors. Notes on the study in general: TCR beta chains numbering roughly 150 were designated cytomegalovirus-associated.

On this clone: The target antigen is unknown.

Amplification used 60 Vbeta primers and 13 Jbeta primers. In the original processing: Unique TCR beta chains totaled some 80 million in a later count, with some 10 million of them shared. Sequencing used immunoSEQ multiplex PCR; TCRdb keeps in-frame clones, though not all of them. That table furnishes V, J and clone size, whereas the DNA furnished D and trimming. The sample contains 50,000 to 70,000 clones, approximately 75% of which appear only once. The CDR3 is 13 amino acids. The germline gives CDR1 SGHTA, CDR2 FQGNSA. V was pared by 5 bases and J by 6 bases, with 12 bases between. The receptor comes from a man aged 30 to 45 in good health and CMV-seropositive. Material for sequencing was PBMCs. This chain links TRBV7-2 with TRBJ2-3, with D perhaps matching TRBD1 (6 bases). The CDR3: CASSQLGADTQYF. The CDR3 region has the DNA TGTGCCAGCAGCCAACTGGGGGCGGATACGCAGTATTTT.